This entry is about one TCR beta chain. The treatment here: over 15 received Ad26.COV2.S at low or high dose, single or two shots; 5 received placebo; per-sample allocation not given. Day 63 after the first injection of vaccine or placebo was the sampling time. Sequencing used immunoSEQ multiplex PCR; TCRdb keeps in-frame clones, though not all of them. The sample has about 440,000 clones, 90% seen once. The CDR3 runs to 11 residues. The germline V gene encodes CDR1 KGHDR and CDR2 SFDVKD. V was clipped by 9 bases and J by 3 bases, with 7 bases between them. This sample stems from a study of Ad26.COV2.S vaccination and SARS-CoV-2 variants. For the study at large: Recipients of Ad26.COV2.S got it intramuscularly, once or twice 56 days apart.

This clonotype was obtained from a person aged 18 to 65 who received the Ad26.COV2.S COVID-19 vaccine or a placebo. The sequencing here drew on peripheral blood, taken in a trial of Ad26.COV2.S vaccine versus placebo. V and J are TRBV24-1 and TRBJ1-1, with a possible D match to TRBD1 (5 bases). Written as DNA, the CDR3 is TGTGCCACCGGGGGGGACACTGAAGCTTTCTTT. It is translated as CATGGDTEAFF.